This TCR beta chain was obtained from a study of blood T cell repertoires in COVID-19. Study information: There were acute and convalescent COVID-19 samples, and they came from the United States, Italy and Spain. Sources were T cells, B-cell-depleted T cells, or PBMCs; the material itself was cDNA or gDNA.

V lost 4 bases, J lost 2 bases, and 9 bases lay in between. Germline V gene lookup returns CDR1 LNHDA and CDR2 SQIVND (reference sequence). This CDR3 is 13 amino acids long. Methods used by the authors: Estimated nucleated cell counts came from reference gene primer amplification. The table came from immunoSEQ multiplex PCR; TCRdb's copy has only in-frame clones and leaves some out. The V and J calls and clone size were taken over from that table, and D and trimming were inferred from the DNA. The sample shows roughly 140,000 clones, more than 75% of them seen only once. The sample consisted of peripheral blood. The sequence derives from a man aged 55 to 70 with acute or convalescent COVID-19. The chain is built from TRBV19 and TRBJ2-7, with D possibly TRBD2 on 5 matching bases. The CDR3 is CASSSGPTYEQYF. The DNA of the CDR3 is TGTGCCAGTAGTAGCGGGCCGACCTACGAGCAGTACTTC.